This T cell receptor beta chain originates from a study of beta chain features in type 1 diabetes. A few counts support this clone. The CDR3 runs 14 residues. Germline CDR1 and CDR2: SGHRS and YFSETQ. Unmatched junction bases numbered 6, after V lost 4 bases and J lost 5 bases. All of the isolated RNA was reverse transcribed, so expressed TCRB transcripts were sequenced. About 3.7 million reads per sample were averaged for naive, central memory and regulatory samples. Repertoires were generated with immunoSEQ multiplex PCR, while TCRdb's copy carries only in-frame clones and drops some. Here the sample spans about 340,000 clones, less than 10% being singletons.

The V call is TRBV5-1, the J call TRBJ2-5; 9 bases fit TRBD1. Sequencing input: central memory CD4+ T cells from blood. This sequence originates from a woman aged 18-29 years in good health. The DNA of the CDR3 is TGCGCCAGCAGCCGAACAGGGGGCGGCGAGACCCAGTACTTC. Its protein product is CASSRTGGGETQYF. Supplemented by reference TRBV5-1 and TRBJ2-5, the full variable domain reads KAGVTQTPRYLIKTRGQQVTLSCSPISGHRSVSWYQQTPGQGLQFLFEYFSETQRNKGNFPGRFSGRQFSNSRSEMNVSTLELGDSALYLCASSRTGGGETQYFGPGTRLLVL.